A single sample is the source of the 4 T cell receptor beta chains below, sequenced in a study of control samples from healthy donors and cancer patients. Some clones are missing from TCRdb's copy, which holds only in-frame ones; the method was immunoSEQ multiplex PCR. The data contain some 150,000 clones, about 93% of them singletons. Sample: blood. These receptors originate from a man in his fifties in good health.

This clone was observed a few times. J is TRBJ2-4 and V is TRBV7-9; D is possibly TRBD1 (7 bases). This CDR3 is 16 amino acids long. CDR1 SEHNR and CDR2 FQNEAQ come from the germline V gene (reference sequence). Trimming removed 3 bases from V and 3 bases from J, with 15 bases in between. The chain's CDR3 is CASSLSQGGGKNIQYF. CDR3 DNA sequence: TGTGCCAGCAGCTTGTCCCAGGGGGGTGGCAAAAACATTCAGTACTTC. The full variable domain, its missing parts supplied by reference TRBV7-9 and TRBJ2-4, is DTGVSQNPRHKITKRGQNVTFRCDPISEHNRLYWYRQTLGQGPEFLTYFQNEAQLEKSRLLSDRFSAERPKGSFSTLEIQRTEQGDSAMYLCASSLSQGGGKNIQYFGAGTRLSVL.

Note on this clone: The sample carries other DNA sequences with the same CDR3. CDR3 sequence reads: CASSLGEKLFF. The CDR3 nucleotides are TGTGCCAGCAGTTTGGGGGAAAAACTGTTTTTT. The V and J genes are TRBV12-3 or TRBV12-4 and TRBJ1-4, with no clear D. Trimming took 3 bases from V and 8 from J, leaving 4 bases between them. The CDR3 extends over 11 amino acids.

The CDR3 DNA reads TGTGCCAGCAGCAAAGGGGCAGGTTACTACTACGAGCAGTACTTC. This codes for CASSKGAGYYYEQYF. The V call is TRBV21-1, the J call TRBJ2-7. TRBV21-1 is shown as a pseudogene. The CDR3 consists of 15 residues.

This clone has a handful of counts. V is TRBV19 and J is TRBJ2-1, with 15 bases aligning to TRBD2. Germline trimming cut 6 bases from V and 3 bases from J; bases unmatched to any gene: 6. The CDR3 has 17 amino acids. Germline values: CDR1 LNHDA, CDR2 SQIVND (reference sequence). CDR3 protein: CASSFGTSGRRYNEQFF. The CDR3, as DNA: TGTGCCAGTAGCTTCGGGACTAGCGGGAGGCGCTACAATGAGCAGTTCTTC.